This TCR beta chain stems from a study of shared clonotypes between healthy human individuals. Study results and caveats: Generation probabilities of non-shared clonotypes were lower (relative to those shared by all four donors). Shared across a handful of donors were 5% to 6% of the naive CD4 clonotypes.

Sequencing was performed with immunoSEQ multiplex PCR; in TCRdb, only in-frame clones are kept and a portion is missing. The repertoire holds about 2.3 million clones, with around 93% as singletons. The CDR3 loop spans 13 amino acids. Germline CDR1 reads SGHTS; CDR2 reads YDEGEE. The V end was cut by 7 bases, the J end by 7 bases, with 17 bases between. Notes on this clone: Its antigen is as yet unknown.

The TCR comes from a man younger than 35 in good health. Some clones in this sample may be carry-over from other donors' samples. V and J are TRBV5-8 and TRBJ1-2, with a tentative D call TRBD1 (5 bases). Source material: naive CD4+ T cells from PBMCs. Regarding subset: CD45RA+ positively selected. The CDR3 DNA reads TGTGCCAGCCCCCGGACAATCATCCGTGGCTACACCTTC. Its translation is CASPRTIIRGYTF.